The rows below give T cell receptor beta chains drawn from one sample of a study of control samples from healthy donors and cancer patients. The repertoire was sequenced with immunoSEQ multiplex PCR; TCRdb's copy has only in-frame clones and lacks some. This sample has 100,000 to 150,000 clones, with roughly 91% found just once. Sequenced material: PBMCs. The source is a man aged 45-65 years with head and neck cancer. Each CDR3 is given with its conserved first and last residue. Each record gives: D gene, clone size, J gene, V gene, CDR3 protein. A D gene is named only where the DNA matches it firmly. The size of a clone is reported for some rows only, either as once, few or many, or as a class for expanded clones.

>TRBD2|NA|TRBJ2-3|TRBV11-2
CASSSRTSGGLDTQYF
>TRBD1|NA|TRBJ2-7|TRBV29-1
CSVEDSTGTVLEQYF
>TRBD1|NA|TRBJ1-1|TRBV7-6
CASSPNMGTGNTEAFF
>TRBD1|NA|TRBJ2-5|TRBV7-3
CASSSHRGPGETQYF
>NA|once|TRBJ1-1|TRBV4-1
CASRQNTEAFF
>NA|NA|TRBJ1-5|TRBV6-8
CASSSGRGGQIRGNQPQHF
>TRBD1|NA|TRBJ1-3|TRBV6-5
CASDRAGNTIYF
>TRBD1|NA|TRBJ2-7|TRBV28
CASSSIQGGGAYEQYF
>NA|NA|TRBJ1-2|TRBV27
CASSLYTGNYGYTF
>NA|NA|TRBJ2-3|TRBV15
CATSRFRRGKSTDTQYF
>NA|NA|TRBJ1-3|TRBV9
CASSVPSSGNTIYF
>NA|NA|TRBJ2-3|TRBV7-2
CASSSHGGSTDTQYF
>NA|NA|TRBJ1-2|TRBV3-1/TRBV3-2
CASPQRDWEGGYTF
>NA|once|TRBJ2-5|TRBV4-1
CASSQDVRQETQYF
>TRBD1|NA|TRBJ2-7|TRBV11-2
CASSLYGQGNYEQYF
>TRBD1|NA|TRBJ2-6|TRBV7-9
CAIHRGRTGANVLTF
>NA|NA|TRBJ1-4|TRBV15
CATSKHEGANEKLFF
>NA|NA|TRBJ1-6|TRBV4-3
CASSVSRVTPNSPLHF
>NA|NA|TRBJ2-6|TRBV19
CASSGWGTFSSGANVLTF
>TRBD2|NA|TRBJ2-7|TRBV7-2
CASSLELAGGYLYEQYF
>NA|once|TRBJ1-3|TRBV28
CASTSGNTIYF
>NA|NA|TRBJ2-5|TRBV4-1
CASSRGQIIGRTQYF
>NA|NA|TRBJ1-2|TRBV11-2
CASSLGRVYGYTF
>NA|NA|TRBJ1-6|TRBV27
CASTSGTYNSPLHF
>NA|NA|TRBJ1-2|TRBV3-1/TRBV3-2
CASKTGRSHGYTF
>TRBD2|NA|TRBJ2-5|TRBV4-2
CASSKGHLGLAGDETQYF
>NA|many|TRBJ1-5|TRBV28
CASGGLRTVQPQHF
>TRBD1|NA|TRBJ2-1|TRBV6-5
CASSYSGQKGREQFF
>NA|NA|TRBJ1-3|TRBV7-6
CASSPAVGAGNTIYF
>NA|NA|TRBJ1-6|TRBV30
CALIKRQNSPLHF
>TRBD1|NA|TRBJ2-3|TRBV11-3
CASSDPGGPQYF
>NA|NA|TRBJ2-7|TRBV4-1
CASSQILGPYEQYF
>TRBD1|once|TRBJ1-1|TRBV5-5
CASSATGVEAFF
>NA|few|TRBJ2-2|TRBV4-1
CASSQDRTPRELFF
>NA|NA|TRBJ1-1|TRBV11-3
CASSLGGVTEAFF